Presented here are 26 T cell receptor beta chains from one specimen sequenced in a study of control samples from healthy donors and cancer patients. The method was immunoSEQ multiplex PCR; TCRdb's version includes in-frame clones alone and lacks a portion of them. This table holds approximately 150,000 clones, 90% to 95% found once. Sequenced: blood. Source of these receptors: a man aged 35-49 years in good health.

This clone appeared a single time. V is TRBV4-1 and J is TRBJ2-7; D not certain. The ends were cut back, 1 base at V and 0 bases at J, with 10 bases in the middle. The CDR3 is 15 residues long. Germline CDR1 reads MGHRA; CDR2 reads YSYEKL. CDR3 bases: TGCGCCAGCAGCCAAGTTGGCAGCTACTCCTACGAGCAGTACTTC. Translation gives CASSQVGSYSYEQYF.

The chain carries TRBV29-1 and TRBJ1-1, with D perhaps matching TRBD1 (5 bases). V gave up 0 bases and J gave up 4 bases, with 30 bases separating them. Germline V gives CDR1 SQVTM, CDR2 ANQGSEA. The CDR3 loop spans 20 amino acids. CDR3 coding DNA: TGCAGCGTTGAAGATTTGGGCCAACGGGCGGCCCGGGGGTCGAGCACTGAAGCTTTCTTT. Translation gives CSVEDLGQRAARGSSTEAFF.

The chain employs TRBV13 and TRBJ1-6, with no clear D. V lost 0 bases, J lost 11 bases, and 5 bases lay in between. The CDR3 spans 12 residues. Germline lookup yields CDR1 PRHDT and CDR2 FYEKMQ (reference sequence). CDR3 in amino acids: CASSLGGTPLHF. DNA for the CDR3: TGTGCCAGCAGCTTAGGGGGAACACCCCTCCACTTT.

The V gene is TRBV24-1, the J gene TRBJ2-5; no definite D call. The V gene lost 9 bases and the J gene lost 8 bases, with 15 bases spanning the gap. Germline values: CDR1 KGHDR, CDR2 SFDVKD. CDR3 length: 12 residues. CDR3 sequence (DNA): TGTGCCACCTATATCCACCCAGACACCCAGTACTTC. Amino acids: CATYIHPDTQYF.

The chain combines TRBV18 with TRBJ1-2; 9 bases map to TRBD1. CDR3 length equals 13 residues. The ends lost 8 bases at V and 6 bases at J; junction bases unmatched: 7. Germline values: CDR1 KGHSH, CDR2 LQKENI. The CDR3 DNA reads TGTGCCAGCCCTACAGGGGGCAAGGATGGCTACACCTTC. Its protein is CASPTGGKDGYTF.

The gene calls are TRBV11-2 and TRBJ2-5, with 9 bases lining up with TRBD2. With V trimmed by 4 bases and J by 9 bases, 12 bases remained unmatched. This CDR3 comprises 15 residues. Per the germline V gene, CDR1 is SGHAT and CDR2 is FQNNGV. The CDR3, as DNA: TGTGCCAGCAGCTCCGGGACTAGCTTAACAAAGGCCCAGTACTTC. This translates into CASSSGTSLTKAQYF. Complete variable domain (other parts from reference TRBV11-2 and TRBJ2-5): EAGVAQSPRYKIIEKRQSVAFWCNPISGHATLYWYQQILGQGPKLLIQFQNNGVVDDSQLPKDRFSAERLKGVDSTLKIQPAKLEDSAVYLCASSSGTSLTKAQYFGPGTRLLVL.

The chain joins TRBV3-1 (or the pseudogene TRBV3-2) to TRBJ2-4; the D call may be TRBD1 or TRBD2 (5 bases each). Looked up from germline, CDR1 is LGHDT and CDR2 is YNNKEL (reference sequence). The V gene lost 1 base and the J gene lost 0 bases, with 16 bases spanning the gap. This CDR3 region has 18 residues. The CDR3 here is CASSQGVGDPRAKNIQYF. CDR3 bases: TGTGCCAGCAGCCAAGGAGTGGGGGACCCACGAGCCAAAAACATTCAGTACTTC.

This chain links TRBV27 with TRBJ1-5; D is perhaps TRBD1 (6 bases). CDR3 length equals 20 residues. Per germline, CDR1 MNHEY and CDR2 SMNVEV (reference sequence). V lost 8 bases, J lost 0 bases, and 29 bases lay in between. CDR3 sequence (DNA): TGTGCCAGCCCTAATCCAAGCACGGGACACCGCTCATATAGCAATCAGCCCCAGCATTTT. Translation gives CASPNPSTGHRSYSNQPQHF.

The CDR3 sequence: CASSARTSGINEQFF. CDR3 nucleotide sequence: TGTGCCAGCAGCGCCCGGACTAGCGGGATTAATGAGCAGTTCTTC. The rearrangement uses TRBV11-3 and TRBJ2-1; 12 bases are shared with TRBD2. The CDR3 totals 15 residues. Germline values: CDR1 SGHNT, CDR2 YENEEA. J gave up 7 bases and V 5 bases, and 6 bases lay outside the gene matches.

In DNA form, the CDR3 reads TGTGCCAGCAGCTTGTCTGGTCCCTACGAGCAGTACTTC. This sequence encodes CASSLSGPYEQYF. This chain connects TRBV11-2 to TRBJ2-7; D gene uncertain. This CDR3 spans 13 amino acids. V lost 3 bases, J lost 2 bases, and 8 bases lay in between. Germline V CDR1 and CDR2: SGHAT, FQNNGV.

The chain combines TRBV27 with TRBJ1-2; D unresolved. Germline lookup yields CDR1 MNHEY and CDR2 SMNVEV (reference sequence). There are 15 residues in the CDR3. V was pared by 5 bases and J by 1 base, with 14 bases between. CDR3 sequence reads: CASSRSGSVNYGYTF. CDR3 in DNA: TGTGCCAGCAGTCGTAGTGGGAGCGTTAACTATGGCTACACCTTC.

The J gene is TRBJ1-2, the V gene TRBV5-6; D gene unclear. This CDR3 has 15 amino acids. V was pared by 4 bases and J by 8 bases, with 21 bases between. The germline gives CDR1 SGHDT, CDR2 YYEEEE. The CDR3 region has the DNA TGTGCCAGCAGCCCAGAGATCGGCCTTCTTGAGGGCTACACCTTC. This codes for CASSPEIGLLEGYTF.

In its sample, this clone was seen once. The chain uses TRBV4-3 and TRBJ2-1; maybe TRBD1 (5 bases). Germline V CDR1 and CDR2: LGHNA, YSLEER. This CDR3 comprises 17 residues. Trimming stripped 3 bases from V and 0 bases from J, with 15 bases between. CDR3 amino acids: CASSQGLSHTSYNEQFF. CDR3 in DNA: TGCGCCAGCAGCCAGGGGCTATCCCATACCTCCTACAATGAGCAGTTCTTC.

The CDR3 sequence is CASSPPGTDTGELFF. CDR3 nucleotides: TGTGCCAGCAGCCCACCCGGGACAGACACCGGGGAGCTGTTTTTT. V is TRBV9 and J is TRBJ2-2, with 7 bases aligning to TRBD1. CDR1 SGDLS and CDR2 YYNGEE come from the germline V gene. This CDR3 spans 15 amino acids. J gave up 3 bases and V 4 bases, and 6 bases lay outside the gene matches.

The CDR3 DNA is TGTGCCAGCAGCGTTACTAGCGGGGGCCCGACGGACACCGGGGAGCTGTTTTTT. It is translated as CASSVTSGGPTDTGELFF. The chain combines TRBV9 with TRBJ2-2, with 11 bases lining up with TRBD2. The CDR3 totals 18 residues. CDR1 is SGDLS, CDR2 YYNGEE, per germline. The ends lost 2 bases at V and 3 bases at J; junction bases unmatched: 9.

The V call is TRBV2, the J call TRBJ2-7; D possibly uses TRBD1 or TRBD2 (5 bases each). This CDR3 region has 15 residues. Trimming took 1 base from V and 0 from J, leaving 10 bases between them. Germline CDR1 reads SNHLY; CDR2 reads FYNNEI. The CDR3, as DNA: TGTGCCAGCAGTGAAGGCCGGGGCGGCTCCTACGAGCAGTACTTC. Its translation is CASSEGRGGSYEQYF.

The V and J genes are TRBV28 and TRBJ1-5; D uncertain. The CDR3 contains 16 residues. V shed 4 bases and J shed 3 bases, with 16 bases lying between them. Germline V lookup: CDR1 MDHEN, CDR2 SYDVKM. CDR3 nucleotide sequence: TGTGCCAGCAGTTCCCAGGCGGTTCAGGTCAATCAGCCCCAGCATTTT. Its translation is CASSSQAVQVNQPQHF.

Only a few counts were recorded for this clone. CDR3 sequence (DNA): TGTGCCAGCAGCATACCCCCACAACAGACCCAGTACTTC. Its translation is CASSIPPQQTQYF. The rearrangement links TRBV11-2 to TRBJ2-5; D uncertain. This CDR3 is built from 13 residues. Between the trimmed V and J ends, which lost 5 bases and 6 bases, there was a span of 13 bases. The germline V gene has CDR1 SGHAT and CDR2 FQNNGV.

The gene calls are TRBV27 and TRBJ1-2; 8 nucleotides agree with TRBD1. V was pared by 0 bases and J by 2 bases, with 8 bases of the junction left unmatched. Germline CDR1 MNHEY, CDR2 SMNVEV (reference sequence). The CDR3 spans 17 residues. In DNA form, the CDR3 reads TGTGCCAGCAGTTTATCGGCCCGGACAGGGAAGAACTATGGCTACACCTTC. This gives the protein CASSLSARTGKNYGYTF.

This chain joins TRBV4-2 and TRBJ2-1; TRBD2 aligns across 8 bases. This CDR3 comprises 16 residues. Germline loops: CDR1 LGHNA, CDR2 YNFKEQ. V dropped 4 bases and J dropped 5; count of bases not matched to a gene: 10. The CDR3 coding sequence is TGTGCCAGCAGCCCATACGTTGCGGGGGGTGACAATGAGCAGTTCTTC. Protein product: CASSPYVAGGDNEQFF.

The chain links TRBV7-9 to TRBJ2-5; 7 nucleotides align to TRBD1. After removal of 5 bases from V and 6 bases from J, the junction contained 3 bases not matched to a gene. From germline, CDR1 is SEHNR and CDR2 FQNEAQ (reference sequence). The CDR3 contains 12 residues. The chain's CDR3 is CASSPGGKTQYF. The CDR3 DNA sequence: TGTGCCAGCAGCCCAGGGGGAAAGACCCAGTACTTC. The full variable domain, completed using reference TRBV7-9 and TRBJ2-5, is DTGVSQNPRHKITKRGQNVTFRCDPISEHNRLYWYRQTLGQGPEFLTYFQNEAQLEKSRLLSDRFSAERPKGSFSTLEIQRTEQGDSAMYLCASSPGGKTQYFGPGTRLLVL.

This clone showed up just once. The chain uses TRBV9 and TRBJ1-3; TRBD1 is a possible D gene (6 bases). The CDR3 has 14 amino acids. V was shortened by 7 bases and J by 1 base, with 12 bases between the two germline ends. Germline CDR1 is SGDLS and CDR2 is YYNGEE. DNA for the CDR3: TGTGCCAGCCAGGGAGGGGGTTCTGGAAACACCATATATTTT. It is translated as CASQGGGSGNTIYF.

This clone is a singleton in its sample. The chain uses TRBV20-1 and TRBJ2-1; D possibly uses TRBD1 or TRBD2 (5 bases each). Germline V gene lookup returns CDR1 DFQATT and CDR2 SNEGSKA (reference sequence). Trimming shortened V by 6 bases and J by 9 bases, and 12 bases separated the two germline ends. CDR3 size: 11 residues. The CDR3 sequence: CSASWGSEQFF. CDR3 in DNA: TGCAGTGCCAGTTGGGGGAGTGAGCAGTTCTTC.

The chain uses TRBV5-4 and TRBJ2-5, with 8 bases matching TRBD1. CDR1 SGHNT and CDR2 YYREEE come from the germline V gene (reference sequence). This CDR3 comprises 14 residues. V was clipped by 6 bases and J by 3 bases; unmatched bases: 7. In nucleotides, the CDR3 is TGTGCCAGCACATGGCAGGGGGCGAAAGAGACCCAGTACTTC. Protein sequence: CASTWQGAKETQYF.

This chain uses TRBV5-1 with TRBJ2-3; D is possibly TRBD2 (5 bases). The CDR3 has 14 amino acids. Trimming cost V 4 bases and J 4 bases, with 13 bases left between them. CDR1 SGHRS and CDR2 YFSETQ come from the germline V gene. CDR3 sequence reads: CASSQLQRADTQYF. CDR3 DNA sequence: TGCGCCAGCAGCCAACTGCAGAGGGCAGATACGCAGTATTTT.

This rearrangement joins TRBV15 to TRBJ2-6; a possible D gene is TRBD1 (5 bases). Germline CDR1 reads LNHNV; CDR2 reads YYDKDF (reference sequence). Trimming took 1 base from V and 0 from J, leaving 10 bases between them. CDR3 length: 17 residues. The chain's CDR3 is CATSRGIRGSGANVLTF. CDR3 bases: TGTGCCACCAGCAGAGGGATAAGGGGCTCTGGGGCCAACGTCCTGACTTTC.